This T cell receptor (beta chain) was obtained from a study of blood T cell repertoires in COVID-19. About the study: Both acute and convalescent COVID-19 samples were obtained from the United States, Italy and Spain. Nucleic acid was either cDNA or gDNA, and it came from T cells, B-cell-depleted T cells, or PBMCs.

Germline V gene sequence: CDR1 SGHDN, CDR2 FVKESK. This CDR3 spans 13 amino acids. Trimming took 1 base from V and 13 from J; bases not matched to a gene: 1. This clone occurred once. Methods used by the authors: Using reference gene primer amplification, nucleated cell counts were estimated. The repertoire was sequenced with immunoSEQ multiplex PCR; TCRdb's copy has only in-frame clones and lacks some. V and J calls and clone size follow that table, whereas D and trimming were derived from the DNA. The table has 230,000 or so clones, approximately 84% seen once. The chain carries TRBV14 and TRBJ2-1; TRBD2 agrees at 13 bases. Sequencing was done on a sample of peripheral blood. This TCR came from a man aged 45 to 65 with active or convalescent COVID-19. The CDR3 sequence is CASSQGLAGGQFF. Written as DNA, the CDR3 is TGTGCCAGCAGCCAAGGACTAGCGGGGGGCCAGTTCTTC.